These T cell receptor beta chains were read from a single sample in a study of shared clonotypes between healthy human individuals. Here immunoSEQ multiplex PCR was the method, and the copy in TCRdb shows in-frame clones only, minus some. The profile shows over a million clones, about 80% of them singletons. Sequenced: memory CD4+ T cells from PBMCs. These receptors all stem from a man younger than 35 in good health. Some clones in this sample may be carry-over from other donors' samples. The CDR3 runs from the conserved cysteine through the conserved F or W. A D gene is named only where the DNA matches it firmly. Size tells how often a clone was seen (once, few, many) or the class of an expanded clone, and some rows leave it out.

d_call	j_call	cdr3_length	clone_size	v_call	cdr3_nt	cdr3_aa
.	TRBJ2-2	15	many	TRBV4-2	TGTGCCAGCAGCCGCCGGACTGGGAACACCGGGGAGCTGTTTTTT	CASSRRTGNTGELFF
.	TRBJ2-6	19	.	TRBV15	TGTGCCACCAGCGCCCTTTGGGGGTTGCCCTCCTCTGGGGCCAACGTCCTGACTTTC	CATSALWGLPSSGANVLTF
.	TRBJ1-3	14	.	TRBV18	TGTGCCAGCTCTCCAGGGGATTCTGGAAACACCATATATTTT	CASSPGDSGNTIYF
.	TRBJ1-2	17	.	TRBV28	TGTGCCAGCAGTTCCGAGCGGGGGGTACGGGCGACATATGGCTACACCTTC	CASSSERGVRATYGYTF
.	TRBJ1-1	15	.	TRBV19	TGTGCCAGTATAAGGACCCCCGGGGGCCAAACTGAAGCTTTCTTT	CASIRTPGGQTEAFF
.	TRBJ1-1	13	.	TRBV5-5	TGTGCCAGCAGCTCCCTAGGGGGAATTGAAGCTTTCTTT	CASSSLGGIEAFF
.	TRBJ2-1	13	few	TRBV10-3	TGTGCCATCAGGCAGGGGTTCTACAATGAGCAGTTCTTC	CAIRQGFYNEQFF
.	TRBJ2-3	12	.	TRBV6-1	TGTGCCAGCAGTGGTCTAGCAGATACGCAGTATTTT	CASSGLADTQYF
TRBD1	TRBJ1-2	12	.	TRBV7-9	TGTGCCAGCGGGACAGCAAACTATGGCTACACCTTC	CASGTANYGYTF
.	TRBJ2-1	15	.	TRBV11-2	TGTGCCAGCAGCTTGGGCGGCAGCTCCTACAATGAGCAGTTCTTC	CASSLGGSSYNEQFF
.	TRBJ2-6	19	.	TRBV4-1	TGCGCCAGCAGCCTAGGAGGGGGGAGAACCCCGGCTGGGGCCAACGTCCTGACTTTC	CASSLGGGRTPAGANVLTF
.	TRBJ1-1	15	.	TRBV6-6	TGTGCCAGCAGCTCCCCGACAGTGTGGGAAACTGAAGCTTTCTTT	CASSSPTVWETEAFF
.	TRBJ2-2	15	.	TRBV6-5	TGTGCCAGCAGTTACTCGACAGGTCCCACCGGGGAGCTGTTTTTT	CASSYSTGPTGELFF
TRBD2	TRBJ2-7	17	.	TRBV4-2	TGTGCCAGCAGCCTCACCGTGGAAGTAGCGGGCATCTACGAGCAGTACTTC	CASSLTVEVAGIYEQYF
.	TRBJ1-3	15	.	TRBV6-1	TGTGCCAGCAGTGAAGCGTACAGGACCGGAAACACCATATATTTT	CASSEAYRTGNTIYF
TRBD1	TRBJ2-6	15	few	TRBV7-3	TGTGCCAGCAGCTTTGGGACAGCCGGGGCCAACGTCCTGACTTTC	CASSFGTAGANVLTF
TRBD2	TRBJ2-5	16	once	TRBV19	TGTGCCAGTAGTATCACGGCTAGCGGGATGCAAGAGACCCAGTACTTC	CASSITASGMQETQYF
.	TRBJ2-1	15	once	TRBV11-2	TGTGCCAGCAGCTTAAGTCAGGGGGGGTACAATGAGCAGTTCTTC	CASSLSQGGYNEQFF
.	TRBJ2-2	14	.	TRBV18	TGTGCCAGCTCACCATACAGGGACACCGGGGAGCTGTTTTTT	CASSPYRDTGELFF
.	TRBJ2-7	15	.	TRBV7-2	TGTGCCAGCAGCTTGGGTCGGGCTCCTTCCTACGAGCAGTACTTC	CASSLGRAPSYEQYF
TRBD1	TRBJ1-4	14	.	TRBV6-5	TGTGCCAGCAGTCTGACAGGGGTAGGAGAAAAACTGTTTTTT	CASSLTGVGEKLFF
.	TRBJ1-2	14	.	TRBV30	TGTGCCTGGAGTGTCGGCACGGACCGCTATGGCTACACCTTC	CAWSVGTDRYGYTF
TRBD1	TRBJ2-4	14	many	TRBV6-5	TGTGCCAGCAGCCCAGGGACAGCCGGGAACATTCAGTACTTC	CASSPGTAGNIQYF
TRBD1	TRBJ1-5	15	.	TRBV6-6	TGTGCCAGTAGAGGGACAGGGCATAGCAATCAGCCCCAGCATTTT	CASRGTGHSNQPQHF
TRBD1	TRBJ1-1	14	.	TRBV5-4	TGTGCCAGCAGCAAAGGGACAGGGAACACTGAAGCTTTCTTT	CASSKGTGNTEAFF
TRBD2	TRBJ2-1	16	once	TRBV18	TGTGCCAGCTCACCACCCTCTAGCGGGATCGGCAATGAGCAGTTCTTC	CASSPPSSGIGNEQFF
TRBD2	TRBJ2-1	14	.	TRBV7-9	TGTGCCAGCAGCCGCGGGGGCTCCTACAATGAGCAGTTCTTC	CASSRGGSYNEQFF
TRBD1	TRBJ1-2	15	.	TRBV7-9	TGTGCCAGCACGATCGGACAGGGCTTGAACTATGGCTACACCTTC	CASTIGQGLNYGYTF
.	TRBJ1-1	13	few	TRBV28	TGTGCCAGCAGGCGACGTGAGAACACTGAAGCTTTCTTT	CASRRRENTEAFF
.	TRBJ1-2	16	.	TRBV28	TGTGCCAGCAGTTTAGCCCCCCGGGGTTCATACTATGGCTACACCTTC	CASSLAPRGSYYGYTF
.	TRBJ2-5	13	.	TRBV7-9	TGTGCCAGCAGCTTGGGAGTAGTGGAGACCCAGTACTTC	CASSLGVVETQYF
TRBD1	TRBJ1-1	18	.	TRBV7-9	TGTGCCAGCAGCTCCCTCCGATTAATACAGGGGCCGAACACTGAAGCTTTCTTT	CASSSLRLIQGPNTEAFF
.	TRBJ1-1	13	.	TRBV5-1	TGCGCCAGCAGCGGGGCAGGGAACACTGAAGCTTTCTTT	CASSGAGNTEAFF
TRBD1	TRBJ2-7	13	few	TRBV6-1	TGTGCCAGCAAGGGACAGGGATCCTACGAGCAGTACTTC	CASKGQGSYEQYF
.	TRBJ2-1	15	.	TRBV9	TGTGCCAGCAGCGTATTGGCGGGACCCTACAATGAGCAGTTCTTC	CASSVLAGPYNEQFF
.	TRBJ2-1	14	.	TRBV5-4	TGTGCCAGCAGCTCGACAGGGACTTACAATGAGCAGTTCTTC	CASSSTGTYNEQFF
.	TRBJ2-2	13	few	TRBV6-5	TGTGCCAGTATCAGGGGGGGCACCGGGGAGCTGTTTTTT	CASIRGGTGELFF